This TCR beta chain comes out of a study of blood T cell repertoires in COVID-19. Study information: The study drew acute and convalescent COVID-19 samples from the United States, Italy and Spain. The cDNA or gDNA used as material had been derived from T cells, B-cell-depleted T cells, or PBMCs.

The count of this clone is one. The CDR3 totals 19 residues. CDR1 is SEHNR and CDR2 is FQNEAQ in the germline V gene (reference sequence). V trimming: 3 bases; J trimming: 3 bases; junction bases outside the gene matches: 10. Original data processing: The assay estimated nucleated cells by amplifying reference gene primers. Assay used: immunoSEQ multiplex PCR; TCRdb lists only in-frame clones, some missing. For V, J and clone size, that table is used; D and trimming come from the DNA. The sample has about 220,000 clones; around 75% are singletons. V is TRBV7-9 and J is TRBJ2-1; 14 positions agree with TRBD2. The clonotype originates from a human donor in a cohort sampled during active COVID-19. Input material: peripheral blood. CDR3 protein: CASSLVTGLAGENYNEQFF. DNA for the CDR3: TGTGCCAGCAGCTTGGTGACGGGACTAGCGGGAGAGAACTACAATGAGCAGTTCTTC.